What follows are 22 T cell receptor beta chains derived from one specimen sequenced in a study of T-cell memory formation after mild COVID-19. TCRdb ran MiXCR on the 5' RACE reads and lists one entry per CDR3 protein. The sample records 450,000 or so distinct CDR3 sequences, 15% to 25% being singletons. The sequencing sample was made of PBMCs or a T cell subset sorted from them (not recorded which). The origin of the receptors is an adult woman who had mild COVID-19 (a few samples of this study predate the infection). Cell type and time point are not known.

The chain uses TRBV18 and TRBJ1-1, with D maybe TRBD1 (6 bases). Trimming took 0 bases from V and 12 from J, leaving 11 bases between them. Looked up from germline, CDR1 is KGHSH and CDR2 is LQKENI. The CDR3 covers 12 residues. The CDR3 here is CASSPPAGETFF. The CDR3 DNA is TGTGCCAGCTCACCACCGGCAGGGGAAACTTTCTTT.

In its sample, this clonotype was seen a few times. V gene TRBV7-2 combines with J gene TRBJ1-1; no reliable D call. CDR1 SGHTA and CDR2 FQGNSA come from the germline V gene. V gave up 3 bases and J gave up 4 bases, with 9 bases separating them. CDR3 length equals 13 residues. The CDR3 DNA reads as TGTGCCAGCAGCTTTTTTGCCAGCACTGAAGCTTTCTTT. Its translation: CASSFFASTEAFF.

This chain connects TRBV12-3 or TRBV12-4 to TRBJ2-4, with D tentatively TRBD1 (6 bases). V dropped 6 bases and J dropped 0 bases, with 15 bases sitting between them. The CDR3 contains 16 residues. The CDR3 region has the DNA TGTGCCAGCAGCCCTGGGGACATGATAGCCAAAAACATTCAGTACTTC. Its protein product is CASSPGDMIAKNIQYF.

This clonotype appeared a few times. This chain connects TRBV12-3 or TRBV12-4 to TRBJ1-5; D gene ambiguous. V was clipped by 4 bases and J by 4 bases, with 8 bases between them. The CDR3 totals 13 residues. The CDR3 nucleotides read TGTGCCAGCAGTTCCCACGGAAATCAGCCCCAGCATTTT. Encoded protein: CASSSHGNQPQHF.

This clonotype was seen a single time. The chain combines TRBV10-3 with TRBJ2-2; D remains ambiguous. CDR3 length: 13 residues. The germline V and J ends were trimmed by 8 bases and 2 bases, with 9 bases remaining between them. CDR1 ENHRY and CDR2 SYGVKD come from the germline V gene. CDR3 nucleotide sequence: TGTGCCATCCTGGACGGAAACACCGGGGAGCTGTTTTTT. Residues: CAILDGNTGELFF.

The chain recombines TRBV20-1 with TRBJ2-5; D perhaps matches TRBD2 (5 bases). Trimming pared 7 bases from V and 2 bases from J, leaving 17 bases between. The CDR3 is made up of 14 amino acids. Germline V gene lookup returns CDR1 DFQATT and CDR2 SNEGSKA (reference sequence). As DNA, the CDR3 is TGCAGTGTCGTTTGGCGGACTGATCAAGAGACCCAGTACTTC. Translating gives CSVVWRTDQETQYF.

This rearrangement joins TRBV4-1 to TRBJ2-5, with D perhaps given as TRBD1 or TRBD2 (7 bases each). The CDR3 spans 15 residues. The V gene lost 1 base and the J gene lost 5 bases, with 14 bases spanning the gap. CDR1 is MGHRA and CDR2 is YSYEKL in the germline V gene. The DNA for the CDR3 is TGCGCCAGCAGCCAAGGTCTGGGAGGGGGCGAGACCCAGTACTTC. It codes for CASSQGLGGGETQYF.

The genes are TRBV12-3 or TRBV12-4 and TRBJ1-3, with 11 positions matching TRBD1. The V gene end was trimmed by 6 bases and the J gene end by 6 bases; junction bases not matched to a gene: 4. This CDR3 has 14 residues. The CDR3 DNA is TGTGCCAGCAGAAAGGACAGGGGGCCAAACACCATATATTTT. As protein: CASRKDRGPNTIYF.

This chain links TRBV2 with TRBJ2-5; perhaps TRBD2 as D (6 bases). Germline V gene data show CDR1 as SNHLY and CDR2 as FYNNEI. The CDR3 loop spans 15 amino acids. Trimming pared 7 bases from V and 5 bases from J, leaving 20 bases between. CDR3 region: CASNFRGRSKETQYF. The CDR3 DNA follows: TGTGCCAGCAATTTCCGAGGGAGGAGCAAGGAGACCCAGTACTTC.

This clonotype has just a few counts. V gene TRBV4-3 combines with J gene TRBJ1-1; unclear D gene. Trimming stripped 1 base from V and 1 base from J, with 10 bases between. There are 15 residues in the CDR3. In germline, CDR1 is LGHNA, CDR2 YSLEER. The CDR3 sequence is CASSQGALGNTEAFF. CDR3 sequence (DNA): TGCGCCAGCAGCCAAGGAGCGTTAGGGAACACTGAAGCTTTCTTT.

The V gene is TRBV7-9, the J gene TRBJ1-1, with D unresolved. V was pared by 0 bases and J by 4 bases, with 3 bases between. The CDR3 has 12 amino acids. The germline V gene encodes CDR1 SEHNR and CDR2 FQNEAQ (reference sequence). This CDR3 is CASSLASTEAFF. The CDR3 region has the DNA TGTGCCAGCAGCTTAGCGAGCACTGAAGCTTTCTTT.

CDR3 residues: CASSSSTGDYGYTF. The CDR3 nucleotides are TGTGCCAGCAGTTCGTCGACAGGGGACTATGGCTACACCTTC. The chain combines TRBV27 with TRBJ1-2; 8 nucleotides match TRBD1. The V gene end was trimmed by 4 bases and the J gene end by 3 bases; junction bases not matched to a gene: 4. There are 14 residues in the CDR3. CDR1 is MNHEY and CDR2 is SMNVEV in the germline V gene (reference sequence).

This chain links TRBV7-2 with TRBJ2-1, with D perhaps matching TRBD2 (5 bases). Trimming cost V 2 bases and J 2 bases, with 7 bases left between them. Germline values: CDR1 SGHTA, CDR2 FQGNSA. CDR3 length: 14 residues. CDR3 protein: CASSLLGAYNEQFF. CDR3 sequence (DNA): TGTGCCAGCAGCTTATTGGGAGCCTACAATGAGCAGTTCTTC.

A few counts support this clonotype. CDR3 loop: CASSKLGAARGTDTQYF. The CDR3 coding sequence is TGTGCCAGCAGCAAACTCGGGGCAGCAAGGGGGACAGATACGCAGTATTTT. This chain joins TRBV21-1 and TRBJ2-3; the table's D call, TRBD1, has no DNA check behind it. TRBV21-1 is designated a pseudogene. There are 17 residues in the CDR3.

This clonotype has only a few counts. The chain recombines TRBV18 with TRBJ1-6; TRBD1 aligns across 7 bases. The J segment lost 7 bases and the V segment lost 6 bases, leaving 9 bases of the junction unmatched. There are 15 residues in the CDR3. CDR1 KGHSH and CDR2 LQKENI come from the germline V gene. The CDR3 DNA sequence: TGTGCCAGCTCCCACGAGGGGGCCCGCAATTCACCCCTCCACTTT. Its translation: CASSHEGARNSPLHF. Looking up the rest from reference TRBV18 and TRBJ1-6 gives the full variable domain: NAGVMQNPRHLVRRRGQEARLRCSPMKGHSHVYWYRQLPEEGLKFMVYLQKENIIDESGMPKERFSAEFPKEGPSILRIQQVVRGDSAAYFCASSHEGARNSPLHFGNGTRLTVT.

This clonotype has a handful of counts. V gene TRBV5-1 combines with J gene TRBJ2-4; 7 nucleotides align to TRBD1. Germline loops: CDR1 SGHRS, CDR2 YFSETQ. Unmatched junction bases numbered 12, after V lost 5 bases and J lost 7 bases. The CDR3 is 15 residues long. The CDR3 loop is CASSPTGAPLNIQYF. The CDR3 nucleotides are TGCGCCAGCAGTCCTACAGGGGCCCCATTGAACATTCAGTACTTC. Variable domain in full (rest from reference TRBV5-1 and TRBJ2-4): KAGVTQTPRYLIKTRGQQVTLSCSPISGHRSVSWYQQTPGQGLQFLFEYFSETQRNKGNFPGRFSGRQFSNSRSEMNVSTLELGDSALYLCASSPTGAPLNIQYFGAGTRLSVL.

The sample holds a few counts of this clonotype. The J gene is TRBJ2-1, the V gene TRBV7-2; the match to TRBD2 covers 7 bases. This CDR3 has 15 residues. Trimming took 1 base from V and 8 from J; bases not matched to a gene: 8. CDR1 and CDR2 from the germline V gene are SGHTA and FQGNSA. CDR3 residues: CASSLVTSRSDEQFF. The DNA for the CDR3 is TGTGCCAGCAGCTTAGTGACTAGCCGTTCGGATGAGCAGTTCTTC.

The chain uses TRBV5-1 and TRBJ1-2, with a weak D call TRBD1 (5 bases). V lost 3 bases and J lost 7, with 22 bases in between. CDR3 length: 16 residues. Germline-derived CDR1 and CDR2 are SGHRS and YFSETQ. The CDR3 bases are TGCGCCAGCAGCTCCGGATCTACAGGAATGGTTGGTGGCTACACCTTC. Its protein is CASSSGSTGMVGGYTF.

V and J are TRBV2 and TRBJ1-2; D gene unclear. Germline lookup yields CDR1 SNHLY and CDR2 FYNNEI. The length of the CDR3 is 14 residues. V was clipped by 8 bases and J by 4 bases, with 17 bases between them. This chain's CDR3 is CASGTYGSIYGYTF. The CDR3 DNA follows: TGTGCCAGCGGAACCTACGGGTCTATCTATGGCTACACCTTC.

V and J are TRBV25-1 and TRBJ2-3; D uncertain. V was shortened by 3 bases and J by 1 base, with 11 bases between the two germline ends. Germline CDR1 reads MGHDK; CDR2 reads SYGVNS. The CDR3 loop spans 15 amino acids. CDR3 DNA: TGTGCCAGCAGTGATAGTGGGCCGGGCACAGATACGCAGTATTTT. This gives the protein CASSDSGPGTDTQYF.

This clonotype was counted a few times. V is TRBV20-1 and J is TRBJ1-2; 8 bases map to TRBD1. Germline V gene data show CDR1 as DFQATT and CDR2 as SNEGSKA (reference sequence). The CDR3 extends over 15 amino acids. The trim removed 6 bases at V and 2 bases at J, leaving 11 bases unmatched. Here the CDR3 reads CSADKTGEVNYGYTF. CDR3 coding DNA: TGCAGTGCCGATAAGACAGGGGAAGTAAACTATGGCTACACCTTC.

This clonotype was counted many times. This chain joins TRBV18 and TRBJ2-1, with D uncertain. The CDR3 covers 16 residues. V lost 6 bases and J lost 0, with 15 bases in between. The germline V gene encodes CDR1 KGHSH and CDR2 LQKENI. CDR3 amino acids: CASSRGSDSSYNEQFF. CDR3 nucleotide sequence: TGTGCCAGCTCCCGAGGAAGCGATAGCTCCTACAATGAGCAGTTCTTC.